This T cell receptor (beta chain) was captured in a study of PD-1 blockade in mismatch repair-deficient tumors. The data were produced by immunoSEQ multiplex PCR, yet TCRdb's version contains in-frame clones alone and is incomplete. The table lists under 150,000 clones, 86% of them singletons, with approximately 13% in the top ten. The V gene's germline CDR1 is GTSNPN and CDR2 SVGIG (reference sequence). This CDR3 spans 16 amino acids. V was pared by 3 bases and J by 1 base, with 15 bases between. The chain links TRBV30 to TRBJ2-2; D gene ambiguous. The receptor's source is an adult with mismatch repair-deficient cancer. The sequences come from peripheral blood, collected 44 weeks after starting pembrolizumab. CDR3 residues: CAWSYDTQLNTGELFF. DNA of the CDR3: TGTGCCTGGAGCTACGACACGCAACTGAACACCGGGGAGCTGTTTTTT.